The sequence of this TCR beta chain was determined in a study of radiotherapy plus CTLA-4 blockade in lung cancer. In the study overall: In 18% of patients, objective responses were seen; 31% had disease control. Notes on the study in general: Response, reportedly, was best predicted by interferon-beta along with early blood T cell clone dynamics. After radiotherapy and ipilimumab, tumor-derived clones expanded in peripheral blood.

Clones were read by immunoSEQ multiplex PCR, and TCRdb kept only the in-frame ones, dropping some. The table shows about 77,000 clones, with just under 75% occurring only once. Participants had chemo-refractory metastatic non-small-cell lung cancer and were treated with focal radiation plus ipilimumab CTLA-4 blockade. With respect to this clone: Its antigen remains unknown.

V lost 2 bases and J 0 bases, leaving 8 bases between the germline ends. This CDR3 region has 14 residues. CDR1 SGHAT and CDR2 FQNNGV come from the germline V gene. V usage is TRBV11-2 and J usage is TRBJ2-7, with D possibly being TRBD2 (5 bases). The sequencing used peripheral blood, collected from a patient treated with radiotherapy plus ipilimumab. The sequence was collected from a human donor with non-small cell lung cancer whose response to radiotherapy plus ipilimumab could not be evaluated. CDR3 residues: CASSLRSGSYEQYF. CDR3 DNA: TGTGCCAGCAGCTTAAGAAGCGGCTCCTACGAGCAGTACTTC. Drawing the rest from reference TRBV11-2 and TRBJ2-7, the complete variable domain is EAGVAQSPRYKIIEKRQSVAFWCNPISGHATLYWYQQILGQGPKLLIQFQNNGVVDDSQLPKDRFSAERLKGVDSTLKIQPAKLEDSAVYLCASSLRSGSYEQYFGPGTRLTVT.